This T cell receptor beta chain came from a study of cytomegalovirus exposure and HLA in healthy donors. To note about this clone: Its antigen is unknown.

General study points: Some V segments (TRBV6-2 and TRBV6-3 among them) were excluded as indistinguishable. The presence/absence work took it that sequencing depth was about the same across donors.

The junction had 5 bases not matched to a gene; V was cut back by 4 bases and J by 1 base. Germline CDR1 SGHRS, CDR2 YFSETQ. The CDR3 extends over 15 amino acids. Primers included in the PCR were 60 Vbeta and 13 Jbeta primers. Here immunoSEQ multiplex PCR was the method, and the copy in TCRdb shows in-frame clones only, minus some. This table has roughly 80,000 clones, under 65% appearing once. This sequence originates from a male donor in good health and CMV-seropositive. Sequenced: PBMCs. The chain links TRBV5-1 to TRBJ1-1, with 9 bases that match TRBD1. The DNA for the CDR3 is TGCGCCAGCAGCCAGGGGGGACAGGGGAACACTGAAGCTTTCTTT. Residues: CASSQGGQGNTEAFF.